This T cell receptor (beta chain) is drawn from a study of T cells in Graves' hyperthyroidism and ophthalmopathy. Study-level findings and limits: Most expanded thyroid clonotypes above 0.001 recurred in blood.

For Graves' hyperthyroidism to be stable, ophthalmopathy could not progress within 18 months. A patient was excluded if there was uncontrolled infection, other autoimmune disease, pregnancy or lactation. The PBMCs were sourced from fresh peripheral blood (less than 11 ml). Researchers took RNA transcripts and amplified the TCR beta CDR3 regions from them. When the TCR CDR3 underwent first-round RT-PCR, the HTBI primer set was used. TCRdb analysed the multiplex PCR reads with MiXCR anew, one entry per CDR3 protein. Of some 760,000 distinct CDR3 sequences listed, less than 15% were seen once; the top ten hold roughly a tenth. There are many counts of this clonotype. No antigen is known for it. CDR3 length: 13 amino acids. V was clipped by 4 bases and J by 7 bases, with 11 bases between them. Germline V CDR1 and CDR2: MNHNS, SASEGT.

Sequenced: blood. This clonotype was sampled from a woman aged 18-29 years with Graves' hyperthyroidism. The rearrangement links TRBV6-1 to TRBJ2-1, with a tentative D call TRBD2 (5 bases). The CDR3 loop is CASSAATGNEQFF. CDR3 nucleotides: TGTGCCAGCAGTGCCGCGACGGGGAATGAGCAGTTCTTC.